These 2 T cell receptor beta chains were sequenced from one sample in a study of cytomegalovirus exposure and HLA in healthy donors. In the PCR, 60 Vbeta and 13 Jbeta primers were used. Profiling relied on immunoSEQ multiplex PCR, and the TCRdb table lists in-frame clones only, not all of them. The profile shows around 100,000 clones, just under 70% of them singletons. The sample consisted of PBMCs. The receptors were sampled from a man aged 25 to 40 in good health and CMV-seropositive.

V gene TRBV7-6 combines with J gene TRBJ2-3; perhaps TRBD1 as D (5 bases). The CDR3 loop spans 16 amino acids. Trimming removed 1 base at V and 0 bases at J, with 11 bases between. The V gene's germline CDR1 is SGHVS and CDR2 FNYEAQ. Written as DNA, the CDR3 is TGTGCCAGCAGCTTAGACGCAGGGTCTAGCACAGATACGCAGTATTTT. It yields the protein CASSLDAGSSTDTQYF.

This clone was recorded a few times. The conserved phenylalanine or tryptophan normally closing the CDR3 is absent here, so this likely arose from a read error. The DNA is omitted, as the CDR3 cannot be located on it reliably, and the CDR3 follows TCRdb's listing. The rearrangement joins TRBV6-1 to TRBJ1-2. The CDR3 spans 12 amino acids, including both terminal residues. CDR1 and CDR2 (germline): MNHNS, SASEGT. The CDR3 reads CASSEPGLLKIR.